This T cell receptor (beta chain) is from a study of early T cells in non-severe SARS-CoV-2 infection. Study background: Investigators sequenced bulk RNA drawn from unsorted whole blood, and chains remained unpaired. General study points: Anti-spike CD8 responses were favored in VDJdb matching, and private and CD4 specificities were missed.

Per the germline V gene, CDR1 is SGHTA and CDR2 is FQGNSA. V was shortened by 1 base and J by 0 bases, with 8 bases between the two germline ends. The CDR3 spans 15 residues. The TCR library protocol attached unique molecular identifiers to the individual cDNA molecules. TCRdb reanalysed the 5' RACE reads using MiXCR and keeps one entry per CDR3 protein. The sample shows under 95,000 distinct CDR3 sequences, 9.5% to 15% of them seen only once. In this sample, this clonotype turned up many times. Antigen: not known. This TCR came from an adult who was a healthcare worker with PCR-confirmed SARS-CoV-2 infection or an uninfected control (not recorded which). This chain links TRBV7-2 with TRBJ2-3; D not certain. The sample comprised whole blood. CDR3 sequence reads: CASSLERSSTDTQYF. CDR3 bases: TGTGCCAGCAGCTTAGAACGATCTAGCACAGATACGCAGTATTTT.